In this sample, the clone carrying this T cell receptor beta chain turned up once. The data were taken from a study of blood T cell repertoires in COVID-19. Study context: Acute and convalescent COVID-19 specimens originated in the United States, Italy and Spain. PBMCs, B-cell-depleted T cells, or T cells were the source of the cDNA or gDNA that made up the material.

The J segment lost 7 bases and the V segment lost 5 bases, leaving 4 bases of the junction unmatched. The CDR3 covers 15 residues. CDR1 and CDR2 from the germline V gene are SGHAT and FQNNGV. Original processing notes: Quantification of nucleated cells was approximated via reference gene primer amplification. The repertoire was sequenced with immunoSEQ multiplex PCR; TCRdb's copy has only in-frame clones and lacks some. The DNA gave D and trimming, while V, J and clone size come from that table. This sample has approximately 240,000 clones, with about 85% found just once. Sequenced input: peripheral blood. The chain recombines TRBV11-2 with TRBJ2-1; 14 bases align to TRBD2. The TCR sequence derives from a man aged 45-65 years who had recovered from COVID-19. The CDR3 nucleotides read TGTGCCAGCAGCCCCGGACTAGCGGGGGGTAATGAGCAGTTCTTC. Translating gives CASSPGLAGGNEQFF.